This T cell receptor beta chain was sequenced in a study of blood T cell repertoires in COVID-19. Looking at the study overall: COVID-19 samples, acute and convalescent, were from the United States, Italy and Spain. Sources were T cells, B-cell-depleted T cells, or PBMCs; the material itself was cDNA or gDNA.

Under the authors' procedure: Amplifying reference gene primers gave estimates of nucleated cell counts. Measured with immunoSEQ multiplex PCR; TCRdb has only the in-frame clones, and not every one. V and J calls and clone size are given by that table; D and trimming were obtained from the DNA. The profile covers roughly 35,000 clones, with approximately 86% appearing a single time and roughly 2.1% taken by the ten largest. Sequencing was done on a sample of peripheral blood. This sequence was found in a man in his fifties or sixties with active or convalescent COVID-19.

For the CDR3, the DNA is TGTGCCAGCAGCTTTAGGGGAGGCGCTGGAAACACCATATATTTT. It is translated as CASSFRGGAGNTIYF. This chain connects TRBV5-4 to TRBJ1-3; a possible D gene is TRBD1 (5 bases). Germline V gives CDR1 SGHNT, CDR2 YYREEE (reference sequence). The germline V and J ends were trimmed by 2 bases and 2 bases, with 11 bases remaining between them. The CDR3 is 15 amino acids.